The 16 T cell receptor beta chains in this list originate from one sample, sequenced in a study of regulatory T cells in long-lasting Graves disease. To make TCR beta libraries, researchers used iRepertoire HTBI primers and Arm-PCR of CDR3 regions. TCRdb analysed the multiplex PCR reads with MiXCR anew, one entry per CDR3 protein. This table has fewer than 600,000 distinct CDR3 sequences, approximately 23% appearing once. Time point of the sample: persistent/refractory GD, antithyroid drugs over 5 years with positive TRAb. The authors made the TCR library using RNA they extracted from PBMCs. The input for sequencing was peripheral blood mononuclear cells (PBMCs), taken when the disease was refractory, from a patient treated with antithyroid drugs. Receptor source: a female donor with Graves disease.

The table lists this clonotype with a few counts. V is TRBV27 and J is TRBJ2-1; tentatively, D is TRBD2 (6 bases). Germline V gene lookup returns CDR1 MNHEY and CDR2 SMNVEV (reference sequence). The V end was cut by 10 bases, the J end by 2 bases, with 15 bases between. The CDR3 spans 14 residues. CDR3 DNA: TGTGCCATCCGGGGAGGAGGCGCCTACAATGAGCAGTTCTTC. Its protein is CAIRGGGAYNEQFF.

This clonotype came up a few times. CDR3 bases: TGTGCCAGCAGACAAGCGGGGCAGACCTACGAGCAGTACTTC. Its protein is CASRQAGQTYEQYF. The chain couples TRBV7-2 to TRBJ2-7; 7 nucleotides agree with TRBD2. From germline, CDR1 is SGHTA and CDR2 FQGNSA. CDR3 length equals 14 residues. V shed 6 bases, J shed 2 bases, and the junction held 7 bases outside the gene matches.

The V and J genes are TRBV7-3 and TRBJ2-3; TRBD1 aligns across 9 bases. The CDR3 loop spans 13 amino acids. Germline CDR1 is SGHTA and CDR2 is FQGTGA. The V and J ends lost 5 bases and 9 bases, in that order; junction bases with no gene match: 6. Written as DNA, the CDR3 is TGTGCCAGCAGCCCACCTGGACAGGGGACGCAGTATTTT. Translation gives CASSPPGQGTQYF.

CDR3 region: CATAQPPLGEKLFF. As DNA, the CDR3 is TGTGCCACAGCTCAACCTCCGCTGGGTGAAAAACTGTTTTTT. The genes are TRBV15 and TRBJ1-4; no firm D call. Deletions cut 9 bases from V and 7 bases from J, with 18 bases between. This CDR3 comprises 14 residues. Germline V lookup: CDR1 LNHNV, CDR2 YYDKDF (reference sequence).

This clonotype was observed at least ten times. The chain carries TRBV20-1 and TRBJ1-1; the D is unclear. Germline V CDR1 and CDR2: DFQATT, SNEGSKA (reference sequence). The CDR3 totals 14 residues. V was cut by 0 bases and J by 3 bases, with 11 bases left in between. The CDR3 nucleotides are TGCAGTGCTAGAGATGCCGGGCGAGACACTGAAGCTTTCTTT. Translating gives CSARDAGRDTEAFF.

This clonotype has a count of ten or more. The rearrangement joins TRBV2 to TRBJ1-3; unclear D gene. Germline CDR1 is SNHLY and CDR2 is FYNNEI. Deletions cut 11 bases from V and 4 bases from J, with 12 bases between. The length of the CDR3 is 12 residues. The CDR3 region has the DNA TGTGCCTCTGGCCCGGTCGGAAACACCATATATTTT. It translates to CASGPVGNTIYF.

This clonotype was detected a few times. This chain joins TRBV19 and TRBJ1-5; 8 nucleotides agree with TRBD1. CDR3 length: 14 amino acids. CDR1 LNHDA and CDR2 SQIVND come from the germline V gene (reference sequence). The V gene end was trimmed by 7 bases and the J gene end by 3 bases; junction bases not matched to a gene: 5. The CDR3, as DNA: TGTGCCAGTATGGGACAGGTATTCAATCAGCCCCAGCATTTT. It is translated as CASMGQVFNQPQHF.

This clonotype was detected only a few times. The rearrangement joins TRBV7-2 to TRBJ1-5, with 10 bases aligning to TRBD1. CDR1 is SGHTA and CDR2 is FQGNSA in the germline V gene. V shed 6 bases, J shed 2 bases, and the junction held 4 bases outside the gene matches. The CDR3 has 15 amino acids. The CDR3 coding sequence is TGTGCCAGCAGACTCGGGACAGGGGGCAATCAGCCCCAGCATTTT. Translated: CASRLGTGGNQPQHF.

This clonotype was detected a few times. V gene TRBV12-3 or TRBV12-4 combines with J gene TRBJ2-7; 8 bases align to TRBD1. This CDR3 is 14 amino acids long. V dropped 3 bases and J dropped 9; count of bases not matched to a gene: 10. CDR3 coding DNA: TGTGCCAGCAGTTTGGCGACAGGGGAAAGGGTGCAGTACTTC. It specifies CASSLATGERVQYF.

Regarding this clonotype: A single base separates this from a much larger clone, so it may be a read error. V and J are TRBV5-5 and TRBJ2-5; possible D gene TRBD1, 6 bases. This CDR3 has 16 amino acids. Trimming removed 4 bases at V and 4 bases at J, with 20 bases between. Germline V gives CDR1 SGHKS, CDR2 YYEKEE (reference sequence). CDR3: CASSLEQSFRGETQYF. In nucleotides, the CDR3 is TGTGCCAGCAGCCTGGAGCAGTCCTTCAGGGGAGAGACCCAGTACTTC.

Many counts were recorded for this clonotype. The genes are TRBV2 and TRBJ1-2; perhaps TRBD1 as D (6 bases). Per the germline V gene, CDR1 is SNHLY and CDR2 is FYNNEI. The V end lost 7 bases, the J end lost 4 bases, and 13 bases lay between the germline ends. The length of the CDR3 is 13 residues. The CDR3 sequence: CASIRQGIYGYTF. In nucleotides, the CDR3 is TGTGCCAGCATCAGGCAGGGGATCTATGGCTACACCTTC.

The chain has TRBV19 and TRBJ1-5; D is ambiguous. The length of the CDR3 is 16 residues. Germline values: CDR1 LNHDA, CDR2 SQIVND (reference sequence). Deletions cut 0 bases from V and 1 base from J, with 10 bases between. The CDR3 DNA is TGTGCCAGTAGTATAGATCACGGAGGGAGCAATCAGCCCCAGCATTTT. Amino acids: CASSIDHGGSNQPQHF.

This clonotype was detected a few times. J is TRBJ1-5 and V is TRBV20-1, with TRBD1 matching over 11 bases. CDR1 and CDR2 (germline): DFQATT, SNEGSKA (reference sequence). The V gene end was trimmed by 5 bases and the J gene end by 0 bases; junction bases not matched to a gene: 15. There are 19 residues in the CDR3. The chain's CDR3 is CSAEIPPGQGVYSNQPQHF. As DNA, the CDR3 is TGCAGTGCTGAAATCCCTCCGGGACAGGGGGTCTATAGCAATCAGCCCCAGCATTTT.

The chain couples TRBV19 to TRBJ2-1; D not resolved. CDR1 and CDR2 (germline): LNHDA, SQIVND (reference sequence). Between the trimmed V and J ends, which lost 10 bases and 9 bases, there was a span of 10 bases. This CDR3 is built from 10 residues. The CDR3 sequence: CATYQSEQFF. CDR3 DNA: TGTGCCACCTACCAGAGTGAGCAGTTCTTC.

This clonotype appeared many times. V usage is TRBV12-3 or TRBV12-4 and J usage is TRBJ1-6; D unresolved. Trimming removed 4 bases from V and 5 bases from J, with 9 bases in between. The CDR3 is 14 amino acids. CDR3 region: CASSSYKDNSPLHF. The DNA of the CDR3 is TGTGCCAGCAGTTCCTACAAGGATAATTCACCCCTCCACTTT.

Concerning this clonotype: A single base is all that separates this from a far larger clone, so a read error is likely. This rearrangement joins TRBV28 to TRBJ2-5; 7 nucleotides line up with TRBD2. The V gene's germline CDR1 is MDHEN and CDR2 SYDVKM. The CDR3 covers 15 residues. The CDR3 is CTSSFTPGGTETQYF. The CDR3 DNA reads TGTACCAGCAGCTTCACGCCCGGGGGGACGGAGACCCAGTACTTC.